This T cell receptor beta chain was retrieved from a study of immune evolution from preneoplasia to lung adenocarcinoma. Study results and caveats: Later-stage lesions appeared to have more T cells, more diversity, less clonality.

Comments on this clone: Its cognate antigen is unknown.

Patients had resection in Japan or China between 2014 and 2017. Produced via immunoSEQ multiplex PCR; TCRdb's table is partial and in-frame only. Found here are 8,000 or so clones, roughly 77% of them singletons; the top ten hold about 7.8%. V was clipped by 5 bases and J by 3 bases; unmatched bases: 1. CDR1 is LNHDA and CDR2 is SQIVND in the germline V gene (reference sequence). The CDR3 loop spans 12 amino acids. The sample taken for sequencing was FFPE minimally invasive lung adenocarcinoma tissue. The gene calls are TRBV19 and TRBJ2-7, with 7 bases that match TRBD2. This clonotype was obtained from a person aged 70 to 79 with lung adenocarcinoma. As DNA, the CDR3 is TGTGCCAGTAGTCGGGGGGACTACGAGCAGTACTTC. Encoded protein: CASSRGDYEQYF. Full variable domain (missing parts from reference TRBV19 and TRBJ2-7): DGGITQSPKYLFRKEGQNVTLSCEQNLNHDAMYWYRQDPGQGLRLIYYSQIVNDFQKGDIAEGYSVSREKKESFPLTVTSAQKNPTAFYLCASSRGDYEQYFGPGTRLTVT.